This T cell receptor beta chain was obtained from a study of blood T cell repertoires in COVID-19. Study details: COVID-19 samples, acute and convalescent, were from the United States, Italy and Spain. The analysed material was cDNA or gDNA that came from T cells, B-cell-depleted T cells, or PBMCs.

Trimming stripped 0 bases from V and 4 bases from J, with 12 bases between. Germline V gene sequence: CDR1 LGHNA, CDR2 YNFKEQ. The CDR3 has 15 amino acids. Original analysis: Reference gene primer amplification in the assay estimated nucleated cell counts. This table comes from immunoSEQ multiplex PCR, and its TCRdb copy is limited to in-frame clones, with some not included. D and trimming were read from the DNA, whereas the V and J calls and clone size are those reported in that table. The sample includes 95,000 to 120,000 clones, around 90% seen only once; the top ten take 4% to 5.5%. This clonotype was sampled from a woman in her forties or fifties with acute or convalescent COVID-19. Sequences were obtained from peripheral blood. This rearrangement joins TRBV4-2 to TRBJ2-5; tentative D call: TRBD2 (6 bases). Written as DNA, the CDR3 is TGTGCCAGCAGCCAAGAGCGGGGCGACGGAGAGACCCAGTACTTC. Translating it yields CASSQERGDGETQYF.